What follows describes a single TCR beta chain. What it recognizes is unknown. This entry belongs to a study of OX40 agonist ivuxolimab in advanced cancers. The wider study: Three patients responded partially, comprising one with hepatocellular carcinoma and two with cutaneous melanoma. Study outcomes and limitations: Expanded clones were, on average, more numerous in CD8+ T cells than in CD4+.

With autoimmune disease history or systemic immunosuppression, patients were excluded. V dropped 1 base and J dropped 5; count of bases not matched to a gene: 7. The germline CDR1 and CDR2 sequences are LGHNT and FRNRAP. This CDR3 region has 16 residues. The repertoire was sequenced with immunoSEQ multiplex PCR; TCRdb's copy has only in-frame clones and lacks some. The table has about 68,000 clones, around 85% seen once; the top ten hold roughly 0.74%. Source: CD4+ or CD8+ T cells sorted from blood, taken in a trial of the OX40 agonist ivuxolimab. The chain couples TRBV12-5 to TRBJ2-3; TRBD2 matches at 9 bases. The clonotype was recovered from an adult with an advanced solid tumor such as melanoma, head and neck, liver or kidney cancer. The CDR3 sequence is CASGLGGGVPGDTQYF. CDR3 in DNA: TGTGCTAGTGGTTTGGGCGGGGGGGTCCCGGGAGATACGCAGTATTTT.